This TCR beta chain was identified in a study of T cells in Graves' hyperthyroidism and ophthalmopathy. This clonotype was counted at least ten times. Its antigen is not known. Germline CDR1 reads SNHLY; CDR2 reads FYNNEI. Trimming left V 11 bases short and J 0 bases short, with 11 bases between. The CDR3 totals 12 residues. Amplification of TCR beta CDR3 regions was performed using RNA transcripts as template. The HTBI primer set was used in a first-round RT-PCR of the TCR CDR3. TCRdb called the multiplex PCR reads again in MiXCR, with one record for every CDR3 protein. The sample contains 550,000 to 700,000 distinct CDR3 sequences, roughly 50% of which appear only once. Study observations and caveats: Using 13 V-J features, a model discriminated ophthalmopathy from stable hyperthyroidism.

This clonotype was sampled from an adult woman with Graves' disease, either hyperthyroidism or ophthalmopathy (not recorded which). The sequenced sample was peripheral blood or thyroid tissue (not recorded which). The V and J genes are TRBV2 and TRBJ2-7; D remains ambiguous. CDR3 amino acids: CASRVSSYEQYF. CDR3 sequence (DNA): TGTGCCTCCCGAGTTAGCTCCTACGAGCAGTACTTC.